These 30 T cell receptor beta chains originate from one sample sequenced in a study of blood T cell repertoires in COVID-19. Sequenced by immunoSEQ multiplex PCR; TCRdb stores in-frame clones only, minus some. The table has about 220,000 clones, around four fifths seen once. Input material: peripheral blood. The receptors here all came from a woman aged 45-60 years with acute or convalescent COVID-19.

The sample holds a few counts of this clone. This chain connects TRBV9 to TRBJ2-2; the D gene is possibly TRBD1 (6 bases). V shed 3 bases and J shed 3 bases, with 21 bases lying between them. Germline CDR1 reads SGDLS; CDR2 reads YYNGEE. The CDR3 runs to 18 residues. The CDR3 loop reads CASSGRPRQADDTGELFF. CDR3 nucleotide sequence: TGTGCCAGCAGCGGCCGACCCCGACAGGCCGACGACACCGGGGAGCTGTTTTTT.

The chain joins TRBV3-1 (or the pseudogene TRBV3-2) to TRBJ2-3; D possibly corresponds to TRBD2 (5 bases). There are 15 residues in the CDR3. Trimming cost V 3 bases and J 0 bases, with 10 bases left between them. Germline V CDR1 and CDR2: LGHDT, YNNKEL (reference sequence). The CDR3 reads CASSQFRGSTDTQYF. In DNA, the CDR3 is TGTGCCAGCAGCCAGTTCCGGGGAAGCACAGATACGCAGTATTTT.

The CDR3 DNA reads as TGTGCCAGCAATCGGGGGGCTAGGGAAAAACTGTTTTTT. This sequence encodes CASNRGAREKLFF. V usage is TRBV2 and J usage is TRBJ1-4; TRBD1 might be the D (6 bases). CDR1 and CDR2 (germline): SNHLY, FYNNEI. The CDR3 extends over 13 amino acids. The germline V and J ends were trimmed by 7 bases and 8 bases, with 14 bases remaining between them.

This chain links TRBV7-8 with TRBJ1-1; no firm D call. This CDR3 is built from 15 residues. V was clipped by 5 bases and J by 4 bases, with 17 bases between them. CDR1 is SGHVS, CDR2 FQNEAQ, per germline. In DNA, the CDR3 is TGTGCCAGCAGCGGGCCGTTGGGTCCCGGCACTGAAGCTTTCTTT. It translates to CASSGPLGPGTEAFF.

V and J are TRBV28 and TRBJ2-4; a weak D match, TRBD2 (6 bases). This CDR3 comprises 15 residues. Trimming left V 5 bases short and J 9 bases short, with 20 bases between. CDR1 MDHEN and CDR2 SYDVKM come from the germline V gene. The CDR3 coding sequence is TGTGCCAGCAGTCCCGCCGGGACTCCCTTGAGCATTCAGTACTTC. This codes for CASSPAGTPLSIQYF.

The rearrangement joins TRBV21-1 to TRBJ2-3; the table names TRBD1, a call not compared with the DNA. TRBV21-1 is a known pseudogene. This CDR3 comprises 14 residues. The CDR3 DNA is TGTGCCAGCACCCCACGACAGTTCCCAGATACGCAGTATTTT. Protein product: CASTPRQFPDTQYF.

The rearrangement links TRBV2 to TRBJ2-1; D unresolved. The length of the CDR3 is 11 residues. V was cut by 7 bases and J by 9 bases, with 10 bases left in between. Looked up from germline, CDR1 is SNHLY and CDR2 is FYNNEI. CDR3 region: CASKGRGEQFF. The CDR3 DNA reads TGTGCCAGCAAAGGTCGCGGTGAGCAGTTCTTC.

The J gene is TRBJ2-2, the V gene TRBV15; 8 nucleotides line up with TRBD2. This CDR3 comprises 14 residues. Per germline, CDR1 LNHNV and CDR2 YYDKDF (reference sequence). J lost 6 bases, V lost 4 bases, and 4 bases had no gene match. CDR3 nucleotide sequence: TGTGCCACCAGCACCGGACTAGCTCCCGGGGAGCTGTTTTTT. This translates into CATSTGLAPGELFF.

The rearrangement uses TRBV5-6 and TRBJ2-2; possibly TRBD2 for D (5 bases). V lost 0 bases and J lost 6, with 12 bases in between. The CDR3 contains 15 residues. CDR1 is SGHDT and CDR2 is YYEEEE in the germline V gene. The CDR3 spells CASSLGGIAAGELFF. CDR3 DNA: TGTGCCAGCAGCTTGGGAGGGATTGCCGCCGGGGAGCTGTTTTTT.

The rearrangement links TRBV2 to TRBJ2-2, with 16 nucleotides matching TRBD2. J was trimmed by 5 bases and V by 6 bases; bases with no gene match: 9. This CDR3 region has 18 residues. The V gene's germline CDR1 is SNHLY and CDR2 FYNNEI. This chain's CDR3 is CASRELPGLAGGTGELFF. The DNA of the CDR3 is TGTGCCAGCAGGGAGCTCCCGGGACTAGCGGGAGGGACCGGGGAGCTGTTTTTT.

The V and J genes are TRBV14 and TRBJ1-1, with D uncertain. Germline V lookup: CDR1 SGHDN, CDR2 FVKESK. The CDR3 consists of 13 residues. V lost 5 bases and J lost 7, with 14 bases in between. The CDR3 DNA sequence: TGTGCCAGCAGCTCTTCCTTAATTAGTGAAGCTTTCTTT. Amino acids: CASSSSLISEAFF.

The CDR3 DNA is TGTGCCAGCAGCCCGACAGGGTCCAATGAGCAGTTCTTC. Translation gives CASSPTGSNEQFF. The chain has TRBV5-5 and TRBJ2-1; 7 positions match TRBD1. The CDR3 extends over 13 amino acids. V lost 4 bases to trimming and J lost 6 bases; unmatched junction nucleotides: 4. The germline V gene encodes CDR1 SGHKS and CDR2 YYEKEE (reference sequence).

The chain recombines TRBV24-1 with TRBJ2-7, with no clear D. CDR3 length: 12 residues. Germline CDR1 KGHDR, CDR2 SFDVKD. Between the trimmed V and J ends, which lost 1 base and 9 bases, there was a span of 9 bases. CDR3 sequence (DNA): TGTGCCACCAGTGATTTATATTGGAGGCAGTACTTC. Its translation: CATSDLYWRQYF.

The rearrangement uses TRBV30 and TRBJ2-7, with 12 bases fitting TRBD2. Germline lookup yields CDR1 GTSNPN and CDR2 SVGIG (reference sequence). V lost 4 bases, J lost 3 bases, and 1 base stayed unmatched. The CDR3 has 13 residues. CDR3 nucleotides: TGTGCCTGGACGACTAGCGGGGGCTACGAGCAGTACTTC. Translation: CAWTTSGGYEQYF.

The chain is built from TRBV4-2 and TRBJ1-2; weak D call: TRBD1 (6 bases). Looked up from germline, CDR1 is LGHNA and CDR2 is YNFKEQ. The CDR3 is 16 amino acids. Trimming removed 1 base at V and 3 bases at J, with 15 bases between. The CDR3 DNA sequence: TGTGCCAGCAGCCAAGCCGTCAGGGACACCGACTATGGCTACACCTTC. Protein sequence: CASSQAVRDTDYGYTF.

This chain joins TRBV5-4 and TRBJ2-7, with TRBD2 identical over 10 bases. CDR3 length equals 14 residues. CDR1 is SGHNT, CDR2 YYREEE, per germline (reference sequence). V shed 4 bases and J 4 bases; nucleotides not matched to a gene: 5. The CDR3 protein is CASSPTSGSYEQYF. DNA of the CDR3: TGTGCCAGCAGCCCGACTAGCGGGTCTTACGAGCAGTACTTC.

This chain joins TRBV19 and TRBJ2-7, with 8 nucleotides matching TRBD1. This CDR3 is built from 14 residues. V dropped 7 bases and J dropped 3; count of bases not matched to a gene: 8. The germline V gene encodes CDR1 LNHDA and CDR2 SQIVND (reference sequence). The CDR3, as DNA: TGTGCCAGTACTATGACAGGGGATGGCTACGAGCAGTACTTC. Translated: CASTMTGDGYEQYF.

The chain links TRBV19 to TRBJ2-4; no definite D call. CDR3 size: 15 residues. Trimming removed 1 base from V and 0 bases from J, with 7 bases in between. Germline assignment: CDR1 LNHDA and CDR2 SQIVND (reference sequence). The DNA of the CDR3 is TGTGCCAGTAGTATAGGAGGATTAGCCAAAAACATTCAGTACTTC. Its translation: CASSIGGLAKNIQYF.

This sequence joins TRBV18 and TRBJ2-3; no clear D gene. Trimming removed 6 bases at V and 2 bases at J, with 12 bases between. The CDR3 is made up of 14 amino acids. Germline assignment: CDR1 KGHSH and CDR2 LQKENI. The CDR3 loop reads CASSPDTTTDTQYF. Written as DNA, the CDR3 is TGTGCCAGCTCTCCAGACACGACCACAGATACGCAGTATTTT.

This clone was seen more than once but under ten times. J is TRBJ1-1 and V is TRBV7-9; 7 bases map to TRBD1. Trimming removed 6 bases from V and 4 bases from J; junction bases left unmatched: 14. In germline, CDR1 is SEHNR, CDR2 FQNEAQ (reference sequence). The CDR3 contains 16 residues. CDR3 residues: CASSNQGPRGTTEAFF. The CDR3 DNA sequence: TGTGCCAGCAGTAACCAGGGGCCCAGGGGGACCACTGAAGCTTTCTTT.

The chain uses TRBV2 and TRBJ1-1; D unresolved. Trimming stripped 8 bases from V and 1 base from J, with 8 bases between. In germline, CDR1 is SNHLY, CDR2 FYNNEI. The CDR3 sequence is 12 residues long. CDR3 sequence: CASPGGNTEAFF. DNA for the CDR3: TGTGCCAGCCCCGGCGGGAACACTGAAGCTTTCTTT.

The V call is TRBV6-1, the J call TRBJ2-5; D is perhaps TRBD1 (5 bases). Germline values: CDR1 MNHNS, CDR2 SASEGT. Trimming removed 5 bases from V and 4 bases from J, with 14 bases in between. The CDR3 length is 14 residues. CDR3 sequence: CASSPGQGRETQYF. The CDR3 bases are TGTGCCAGCAGTCCTGGGCAGGGCCGAGAGACCCAGTACTTC.

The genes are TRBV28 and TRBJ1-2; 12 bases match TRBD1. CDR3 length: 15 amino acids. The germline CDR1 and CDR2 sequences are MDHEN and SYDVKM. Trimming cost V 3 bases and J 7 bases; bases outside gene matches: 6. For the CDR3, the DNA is TGTGCCAGCAGTTTCCGGGACAGGGGGCTGGTTGGCTACACCTTC. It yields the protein CASSFRDRGLVGYTF.

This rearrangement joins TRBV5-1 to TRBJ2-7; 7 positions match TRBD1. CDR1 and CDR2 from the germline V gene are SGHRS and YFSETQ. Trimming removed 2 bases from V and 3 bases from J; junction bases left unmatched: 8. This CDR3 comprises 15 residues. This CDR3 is CASSFGGTVFYEQYF. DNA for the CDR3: TGCGCCAGCAGCTTCGGTGGGACAGTATTCTACGAGCAGTACTTC.

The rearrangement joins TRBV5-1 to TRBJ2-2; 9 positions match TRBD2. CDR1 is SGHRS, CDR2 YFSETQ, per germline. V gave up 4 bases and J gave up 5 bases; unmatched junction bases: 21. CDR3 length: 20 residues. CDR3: CASSDPGRSSGRPWTGELFF. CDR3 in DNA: TGCGCCAGCAGCGATCCAGGGAGGTCCAGCGGGAGGCCGTGGACCGGGGAGCTGTTTTTT.

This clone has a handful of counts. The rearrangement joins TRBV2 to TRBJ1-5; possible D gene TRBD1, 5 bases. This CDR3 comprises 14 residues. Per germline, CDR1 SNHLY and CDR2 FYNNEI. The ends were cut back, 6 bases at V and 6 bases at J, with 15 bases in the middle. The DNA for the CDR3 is TGTGCCAGCAGCCTTGACAGCAAAATTCAGCCCCAGCATTTT. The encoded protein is CASSLDSKIQPQHF.

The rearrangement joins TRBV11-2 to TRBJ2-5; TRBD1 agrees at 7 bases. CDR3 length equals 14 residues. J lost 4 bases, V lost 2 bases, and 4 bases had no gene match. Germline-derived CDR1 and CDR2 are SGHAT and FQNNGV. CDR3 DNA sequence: TGTGCCAGCAGCTTATGGGCAGGGGGAGAGACCCAGTACTTC. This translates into CASSLWAGGETQYF.

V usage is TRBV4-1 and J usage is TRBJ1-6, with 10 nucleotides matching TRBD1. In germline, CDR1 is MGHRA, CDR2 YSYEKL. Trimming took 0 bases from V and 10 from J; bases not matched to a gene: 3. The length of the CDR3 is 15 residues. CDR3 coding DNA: TGCGCCAGCAGCCAAGAGGGACAGGGGATGTCACCCCTCCACTTT. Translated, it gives CASSQEGQGMSPLHF.

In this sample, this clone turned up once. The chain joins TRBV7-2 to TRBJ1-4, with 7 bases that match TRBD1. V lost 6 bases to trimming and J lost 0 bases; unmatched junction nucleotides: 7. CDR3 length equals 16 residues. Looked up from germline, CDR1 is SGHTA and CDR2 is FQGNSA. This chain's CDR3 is CASSDRVRATNEKLFF. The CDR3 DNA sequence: TGTGCCAGCAGTGACAGGGTTAGGGCAACTAATGAAAAACTGTTTTTT.

This CDR3 is CASRDRGSYEQYF. CDR3 sequence (DNA): TGTGCCAGCAGAGACAGGGGGTCCTACGAGCAGTACTTC. The chain uses TRBV28 and TRBJ2-7; 9 bases agree with TRBD1. CDR1 is MDHEN and CDR2 is SYDVKM in the germline V gene. The CDR3 has 13 amino acids. J was trimmed by 1 base and V by 6 bases; bases with no gene match: 1.